This T cell receptor beta chain was retrieved from a study of blood T cell repertoires in COVID-19. Study-wide background: The United States, Italy and Spain supplied acute and convalescent COVID-19 samples. PBMCs, B-cell-depleted T cells, or T cells were the source of the cDNA or gDNA that made up the material.

The length of the CDR3 is 15 residues. Trimming cost V 3 bases and J 7 bases, with 16 bases left between them. CDR1 is SGHNT, CDR2 YENEEA, per germline. Original processing notes: Amplifying reference gene primers gave estimates of nucleated cell counts. The protocol was immunoSEQ multiplex PCR, while the TCRdb copy is restricted to in-frame clones and leaves out a portion. V, J and clone size are those of that table, while D and trimming were read from the DNA. The table shows 150,000 to 200,000 clones, with approximately 87% occurring only once. The source material was peripheral blood. The origin of this receptor is a man aged 18 to 29 with active or convalescent COVID-19. This chain connects TRBV11-3 to TRBJ2-1; the D is unclear. CDR3 in DNA: TGTGCCAGCAGCTTCAGCCGTTCTACGAGGAATGAGCAGTTCTTC. Protein: CASSFSRSTRNEQFF.